These T cell receptor beta chains were read from a single sample in a study of cytomegalovirus exposure and HLA in healthy donors. The assay was immunoSEQ multiplex PCR, and TCRdb's table has in-frame clones only and misses some. The table records some 90,000 clones, about four fifths of them present only once. Material: PBMCs. These receptors originate from a female donor in good health and CMV-seropositive. The CDR3 runs from the conserved cysteine through the conserved F or W. The D gene is left open where the match is weak. Only some rows state a clone size, as once, few, many or a class for expanded clones.

size	J	D	V	DNA	CDR3
.	TRBJ2-7	.	TRBV29-1	TGCAGCGTTGCCCTAGGGCAGGGAATGGGCGAGCAGTACTTC	CSVALGQGMGEQYF
.	TRBJ2-7	.	TRBV4-1	TGCGCCAGCAGCCAAGTGTCAGGGGACCACGAGCAGTACTTC	CASSQVSGDHEQYF
.	TRBJ2-7	.	TRBV19	TGTGCCAGCACAAACAGGGACTCCTACGAGCAGTACTTC	CASTNRDSYEQYF
.	TRBJ2-7	.	TRBV14	TGTGCCAGCAGCCAACCCGCCACAGGGACCCTGTACGAGCAGTACTTC	CASSQPATGTLYEQYF
.	TRBJ1-5	.	TRBV4-1	TGCGCCAGCAGCCAAGATTTTCGACAGCTGACATATAGCAATCAGCCCCAGCATTTT	CASSQDFRQLTYSNQPQHF
once	TRBJ1-2	.	TRBV21-1	TGTGCCAGCAGCAAATTAGGGACAGGGCCCGGCTACACCTTC	CASSKLGTGPGYTF
.	TRBJ2-5	TRBD2	TRBV7-9	TGTGCCAGCAGCTTACCCCAGCGGGGGGGCCAAGAGACCCAGTACTTC	CASSLPQRGGQETQYF
.	TRBJ2-1	.	TRBV2	TGTGCCAGCAGTGAATCGGCGGGATCATACAATGAGCAGTTCTTC	CASSESAGSYNEQFF
once	TRBJ2-7	.	TRBV30	TGTGCCTGGTCCCGAGGAGGGACTGGATACGAGCAGTACTTC	CAWSRGGTGYEQYF
few	TRBJ2-5	.	TRBV6-1	TGTGCCAGCAGTGACTCCGAGTTAGAGACCCAGTACTTC	CASSDSELETQYF
few	TRBJ2-1	.	TRBV6-6	TGTGCCAGCAGTGGGCGATACAATGAGCAGTTCTTC	CASSGRYNEQFF
.	TRBJ1-2	.	TRBV7-9	TGTGCCAGCAGCTTAAACAGTCTTAACTATGGCTACACCTTC	CASSLNSLNYGYTF
.	TRBJ1-5	.	TRBV6-1	TGTGCCAGCCGAAACTCGGGGGGCAATCAGCCCCAGCATTTT	CASRNSGGNQPQHF
.	TRBJ2-1	TRBD1	TRBV29-1	TGCAGCGTGGATATGGGGACAGGGGGCGCGCATGAGCAGTTCTTC	CSVDMGTGGAHEQFF
.	TRBJ1-5	.	TRBV4-3	TGCGCCAGCAGCCAAGATGACGGAGGCAATCAGCCCCAGCATTTT	CASSQDDGGNQPQHF
once	TRBJ2-1	TRBD2	TRBV7-6	TGTGCCAGCAGCAAGAGCGGGAGTCTGTACAATGAGCAGTTCTTC	CASSKSGSLYNEQFF
few	TRBJ2-2	TRBD1	TRBV4-2	TGTGCCAGCAGCCCTGGGACAGGGAGCACCGGGGAGCTGTTTTTT	CASSPGTGSTGELFF
.	TRBJ2-1	.	TRBV4-3	TGCGCCAGCAGTCGAATCAGGGGCTCCGGGAATGAGCAGTTCTTC	CASSRIRGSGNEQFF
.	TRBJ2-7	TRBD2	TRBV5-1	TGCGCCAGCAGCTTGGGTCCGGGGGGAGCGAACGAGCAGTACTTC	CASSLGPGGANEQYF
.	TRBJ2-3	TRBD2	TRBV11-3	TGTGCCAGCAGCTTAGACGGACTAGCTCGGACAGATACGCAGTATTTT	CASSLDGLARTDTQYF
.	TRBJ2-5	.	TRBV30	TGTGCCTGGAACGAGCAGGGGCTGTTAGAAGAGACCCAGTACTTC	CAWNEQGLLEETQYF
.	TRBJ1-2	TRBD1	TRBV29-1	TGCAGCGCCGGGCCTACAGGGGACTATGGCTACACCTTC	CSAGPTGDYGYTF
once	TRBJ2-7	TRBD1	TRBV7-9	TGTGCCAGCAGCTTGGATGGGACAGTGCCTAACGAGCAGTACTTC	CASSLDGTVPNEQYF
.	TRBJ1-1	.	TRBV5-6	TGTGCCAGCAGCCGCGGGGAGGTTGAAGCTTTCTTT	CASSRGEVEAFF
.	TRBJ2-5	.	TRBV2	TGTGCCAGCAGTGAACACATGGCGTCACCTTCGGGGGAGACCCAGTACTTC	CASSEHMASPSGETQYF
.	TRBJ2-2	.	TRBV19	TGTGCCAGTAGTATAAGCCTAGCGACCGGGGAGCTGTTTTTT	CASSISLATGELFF
.	TRBJ2-7	TRBD2	TRBV27	TGTGCCAGCAGTTTATCTTGGGGGGGCTCCTACGAGCAGTACTTC	CASSLSWGGSYEQYF
.	TRBJ2-3	.	TRBV19	TGTGCCAGTAGTCTTCGACAGGCCTCAGATACGCAGTATTTT	CASSLRQASDTQYF
.	TRBJ1-2	TRBD1	TRBV7-2	TGTGCCAGCAGCTTAAGGGGCGGGACAGTTTATGGCTACACCTTC	CASSLRGGTVYGYTF
.	TRBJ2-7	TRBD2	TRBV7-2	TGTGCCAGCAGCTTAGCGCCTCCGGGACTAGCGAATACGCAGTACTTC	CASSLAPPGLANTQYF
once	TRBJ2-3	TRBD2	TRBV29-1	TGCAGCGCAGGACTAGCGGGGGGGAGCACAGATACGCAGTATTTT	CSAGLAGGSTDTQYF
once	TRBJ2-5	TRBD2	TRBV4-2	TGTGCCAGCAGCCAAGATTGGGAGCGGGGGGGCCCAGAGACCCAGTACTTC	CASSQDWERGGPETQYF
.	TRBJ2-1	.	TRBV7-8	TGTGCCAGCAGCTCCCAGAGGGGGAGCTCCTACAATGAGCAGTTCTTC	CASSSQRGSSYNEQFF
once	TRBJ2-2	TRBD1	TRBV13	TGTGCCAGCAGCTTAAACAGGGGTGCCGGGGAGCTGTTTTTT	CASSLNRGAGELFF
.	TRBJ1-1	TRBD1	TRBV7-2	TGTGCCAGCAGCCCAGGGACAGCGAACACTGAAGCTTTCTTT	CASSPGTANTEAFF
.	TRBJ2-1	TRBD1	TRBV10-1	TGCGCCAGCAGTCACGACCCGGGACAGGGGGGTAATGAGCAGTTCTTC	CASSHDPGQGGNEQFF
.	TRBJ1-2	.	TRBV7-2	TGTGCCAGCAGCTTAGCGGGCACCTCTAACTATGGCTACACCTTC	CASSLAGTSNYGYTF
.	TRBJ2-7	.	TRBV21-1	TGTGCCAGCAATCATGGGGCGGGACGAGAGCAGTACTTC	CASNHGAGREQYF
.	TRBJ2-3	.	TRBV4-3	TGCGCCAGCAGCCAAGAAGGCAGGGCAGGAGTAGATACGCAGTATTTT	CASSQEGRAGVDTQYF
medium-sized	TRBJ1-2	.	TRBV7-6	TGTGCCAGCAGCCCCGACAGTGGTTCGAACTATGGCTACACCTTC	CASSPDSGSNYGYTF
.	TRBJ2-6	TRBD1	TRBV4-3	TGCGCCAGCAGCCAAGACCCCGGGACAGGGGCCACCGCCTCTGGGGCCAACGTCCTGACTTTC	CASSQDPGTGATASGANVLTF
.	TRBJ2-7	.	TRBV6-5	TGTGCCACCATTACCCCAGGGGCCTACGAGCAGTACTTC	CATITPGAYEQYF
.	TRBJ1-5	.	TRBV9	TGTGCCAGCAGCGAGGGGTGGGGTAACAATCAGCCCCAGCATTTT	CASSEGWGNNQPQHF
.	TRBJ1-1	.	TRBV15	TGTGCCACCAGCAGAGGGGAGGTCTCGAACACTGAAGCTTTCTTT	CATSRGEVSNTEAFF
few	TRBJ1-2	.	TRBV5-1	TGCGCCAGCAGCCCGGACAGCTCTTATGGCTACACCTTC	CASSPDSSYGYTF
few	TRBJ2-7	.	TRBV27	TGTGCCAGCAGGGCTAGCTTCCCCAGTTACGAGCAGTACTTC	CASRASFPSYEQYF